A single sample gave rise to the 12 T cell receptor beta chains below, sequenced in a study of read filtering for tumor transcriptome and immune sequencing. The library was built from around 400 ng RNA with molecular barcoded adaptors for alpha/delta and beta/gamma chains. One entry per CDR3 protein results from TCRdb running MiXCR on the reads. The sample holds approximately 61,000 distinct CDR3 sequences; about 19% are singletons and the top ten take about an eighth. The sample taken for sequencing was a population of CD138-negative cells sorted from bone marrow. The source of these receptors is a donor aged 40 or older with multiple myeloma.

The table lists this clonotype with many counts. The CDR3, as DNA: TGCGCCAGCAGCTTGGACGGGCGATCTGGGGCCAACGTCCTGACTTTC. It specifies CASSLDGRSGANVLTF. The rearrangement uses TRBV5-1 and TRBJ2-6; D not resolved. Trimming took off 0 bases at V and 1 base at J, with 8 bases between the two ends. Per the germline V gene, CDR1 is SGHRS and CDR2 is YFSETQ. CDR3 length: 16 amino acids.

This clonotype was seen many times. V gene TRBV6-2 or TRBV6-3 combines with J gene TRBJ2-5; D gene ambiguous. Germline assignment: CDR1 MNHEY and CDR2 SVGEGT. The CDR3 extends over 10 amino acids. The V end lost 10 bases, the J end lost 6 bases, and 9 bases lay between the germline ends. The chain's CDR3 is CATPKKTQYF. For the CDR3, the DNA is TGTGCCACCCCCAAAAAGACCCAGTACTTC.

The chain has TRBV7-2 and TRBJ2-5, with D uncertain. Germline CDR1 is SGHTA and CDR2 is FQGNSA. V shed 5 bases and J shed 8 bases, with 12 bases lying between them. The CDR3 is 12 residues long. The CDR3 loop reads CASSQSDRTQYF. As DNA, the CDR3 is TGTGCCAGCAGCCAATCGGACCGCACCCAGTACTTC.

This clonotype was seen repeatedly, ten times or more. V is TRBV20-1 and J is TRBJ1-1; D not resolved. Per the germline V gene, CDR1 is DFQATT and CDR2 is SNEGSKA (reference sequence). V dropped 1 base and J dropped 2 bases, with 8 bases sitting between them. This CDR3 is 13 amino acids long. As DNA, the CDR3 is TGCAGTGCTAGAGGGGATGTTAACACTGAAGCTTTCTTT. Translating it yields CSARGDVNTEAFF.

This clonotype has a count of ten or more. The genes are TRBV29-1 and TRBJ1-1; D not certain. The germline V and J ends were trimmed by 6 bases and 2 bases, with 4 bases remaining between them. CDR1 and CDR2 (germline): SQVTM, ANQGSEA. This CDR3 comprises 10 residues. CDR3 in amino acids: CSVGNTEAFF. CDR3 bases: TGCAGCGTAGGTAACACTGAAGCTTTCTTT.

Notes on this clonotype: A much larger clone sits a single nucleotide away, making a read error possible. The rearrangement links TRBV14 to TRBJ1-1; D call uncertain. Trimming left V 0 bases short and J 1 base short, with 15 bases between. The V gene's germline CDR1 is SGHDN and CDR2 FVKESK. This CDR3 region has 17 residues. The CDR3 is CASSQERSLGGNTEAFF. DNA of the CDR3: TGTGCCAGCAGCCAAGAGAGGAGCTTGGGCGGGAACACTGAAGCTTTCTTT.

This clonotype is deemed medium-sized. CDR3 DNA: TGCGCCAGCAGCTCAGGACTGGACAATGAGCAGTTCTTC. This codes for CASSSGLDNEQFF. The rearrangement links TRBV5-1 to TRBJ2-1; D might be TRBD2 (5 bases). Germline V CDR1 and CDR2: SGHRS, YFSETQ. The germline V and J ends were trimmed by 3 bases and 5 bases, with 9 bases remaining between them. The CDR3 loop spans 13 amino acids.

This clonotype was observed a handful of times. The likely explanation is a read error, given a far larger clone one base away. The gene calls are TRBV3-2 and TRBJ2-1; the D segment call TRBD2 is taken from the table without a DNA check. TRBV3-2 counts as a pseudogene. The CDR3 loop spans 16 amino acids. The chain's CDR3 is CASSQRDTSGRDEQFF. As DNA, the CDR3 is TGTGCCAGCAGCCAAAGAGACACTAGCGGAAGAGATGAGCAGTTCTTC.

This clonotype has at least ten counts. This chain connects TRBV20-1 to TRBJ2-2, with 8 bases that match TRBD1. Germline CDR1 DFQATT, CDR2 SNEGSKA (reference sequence). The CDR3 loop spans 14 amino acids. The V gene end was trimmed by 0 bases and the J gene end by 7 bases; junction bases not matched to a gene: 4. CDR3 DNA sequence: TGCAGTGCTAGAGATGGCAGGGGGCACGGGGAGCTGTTTTTT. This gives the protein CSARDGRGHGELFF.

This clonotype was counted many times. The rearrangement uses TRBV25-1 and TRBJ2-5, with D tentatively TRBD2 (6 bases). Germline CDR1 MGHDK, CDR2 SYGVNS. V lost 4 bases to trimming and J lost 7 bases, with 13 bases between them. The CDR3 extends over 13 amino acids. The CDR3 DNA reads as TGTGCCAGCAGTGCGTCGGGAGAGGGGACCCAGTACTTC. As protein: CASSASGEGTQYF.

This clonotype has a count of ten or more. Compared with germline, one end of the junction differs, possibly owing to a read error. The chain couples TRBV7-7 to TRBJ2-2; TRBD2 matches at 7 bases. Germline assignment: CDR1 SSHAT and CDR2 FNYEAQ (reference sequence). This CDR3 spans 15 amino acids. CDR3 coding DNA: TGTGCTAGCAGCCATAGCGGGCCGAACACCGGGGAGCTGTTTTTT. Translation: CASSHSGPNTGELFF.

This chain uses TRBV27 with TRBJ1-1; 7 bases agree with TRBD1. The CDR3 loop spans 14 amino acids. The V segment lost 6 bases and the J segment 5 bases; nucleotides outside the gene matches: 9. The germline gives CDR1 MNHEY, CDR2 SMNVEV (reference sequence). The CDR3, as DNA: TGTGCCAGCAGACAGACAGGGTTCTGGACTGAAGCTTTCTTT. It codes for CASRQTGFWTEAFF.